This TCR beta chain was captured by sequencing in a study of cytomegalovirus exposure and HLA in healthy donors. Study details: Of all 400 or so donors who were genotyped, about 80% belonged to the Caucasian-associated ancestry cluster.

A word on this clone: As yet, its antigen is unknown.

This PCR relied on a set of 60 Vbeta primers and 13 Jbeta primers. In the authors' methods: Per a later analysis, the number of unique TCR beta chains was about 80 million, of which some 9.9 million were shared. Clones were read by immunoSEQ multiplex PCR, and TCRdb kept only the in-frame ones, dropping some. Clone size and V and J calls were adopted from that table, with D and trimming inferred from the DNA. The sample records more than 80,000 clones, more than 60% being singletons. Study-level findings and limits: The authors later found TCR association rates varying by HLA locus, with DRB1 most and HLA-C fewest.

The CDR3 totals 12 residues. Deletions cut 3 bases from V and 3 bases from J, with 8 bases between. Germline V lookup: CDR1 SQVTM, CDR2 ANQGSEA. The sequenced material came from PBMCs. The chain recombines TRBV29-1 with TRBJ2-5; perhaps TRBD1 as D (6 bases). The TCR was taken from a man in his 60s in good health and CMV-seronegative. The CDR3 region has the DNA TGCAGCGTTGACAGGGGCGAAGAGACCCAGTACTTC. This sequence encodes CSVDRGEETQYF.